The rows below give T cell receptor beta chains drawn from one sample of a study of T cell repertoires in cytomegalovirus infection. One entry per CDR3 protein results from TCRdb running MiXCR on the reads. The table records around 800,000 distinct CDR3 sequences, about 33% of them present only once. Their target antigens are unknown. The sample in question was cultured CD8+ T cells from PBMCs, obtained from culture after CMV antigen stimulation. The receptors derive from a human donor in good health (CMV status not recorded). Some clones in this sample may be carry-over from other donors' samples. Both conserved end residues are part of each CDR3. A D gene is named only where the DNA matches it firmly. The listing skips clone size in some rows; elsewhere it reads once, few, many or a size class.

v_gene: TRBV24-1
j_gene: TRBJ2-5
d_gene: -
abundance: -
CDR3aa: CATSEIADAGETQYF
CDR3nt: TGTGCCACCAGTGAAATCGCGGACGCCGGTGAGACCCAGTACTTC

v_gene: TRBV4-1
j_gene: TRBJ1-2
d_gene: TRBD1
abundance: few
CDR3aa: CASSQGLQGAYGYTF
CDR3nt: TGCGCCAGCAGCCAAGGTCTACAGGGGGCATATGGCTACACCTTC

v_gene: TRBV7-9
j_gene: TRBJ2-3
d_gene: TRBD2
abundance: few
CDR3aa: CASSPRLAGASDTQYF
CDR3nt: TGTGCCAGCAGCCCTCGACTAGCGGGGGCTTCAGATACGCAGTATTTT

v_gene: TRBV4-3
j_gene: TRBJ2-1
d_gene: -
abundance: few
CDR3aa: CASSQGGRGNEQFF
CDR3nt: TGCGCCAGCAGCCAAGGTGGTAGGGGCAATGAGCAGTTCTTC

v_gene: TRBV29-1
j_gene: TRBJ2-7
d_gene: -
abundance: -
CDR3aa: CSVEGISNEQYF
CDR3nt: TGCAGCGTTGAAGGGATTAGTAACGAGCAGTACTTC

v_gene: TRBV5-6
j_gene: TRBJ2-1
d_gene: -
abundance: -
CDR3aa: CASSFDRLPYNEQFF
CDR3nt: TGTGCCAGCAGCTTCGACCGACTACCTTACAATGAGCAGTTCTTC

v_gene: TRBV7-2
j_gene: TRBJ2-1
d_gene: -
abundance: few
CDR3aa: CASSLNGPPYNEQFF
CDR3nt: TGTGCCAGCAGCTTAAACGGGCCCCCCTACAATGAGCAGTTCTTC

v_gene: TRBV4-1
j_gene: TRBJ2-1
d_gene: -
abundance: -
CDR3aa: CASLGPGPEQFF
CDR3nt: TGCGCCAGCCTTGGTCCGGGGCCTGAGCAGTTCTTC

v_gene: TRBV27
j_gene: TRBJ2-1
d_gene: -
abundance: -
CDR3aa: CASGTVYNEQFF
CDR3nt: TGTGCCAGCGGGACGGTTTACAATGAGCAGTTCTTC

v_gene: TRBV4-3
j_gene: TRBJ1-4
d_gene: -
abundance: -
CDR3aa: CASSPPFRAGERKLFF
CDR3nt: TGCGCCAGCAGCCCTCCGTTTCGGGCCGGGGAGAGAAAACTGTTTTTT

v_gene: TRBV5-6
j_gene: TRBJ1-5
d_gene: TRBD1
abundance: -
CDR3aa: CASSLGQGPQHF
CDR3nt: TGTGCCAGCAGCCTGGGACAGGGGCCCCAGCATTTT

v_gene: TRBV12-5
j_gene: TRBJ2-1
d_gene: -
abundance: -
CDR3aa: CASGFWTQKIDEQFF
CDR3nt: TGTGCTAGTGGTTTCTGGACACAGAAGATCGATGAGCAGTTCTTC

v_gene: TRBV7-6
j_gene: TRBJ2-7
d_gene: TRBD2
abundance: once
CDR3aa: CASSKTSGGFHEQYF
CDR3nt: TGTGCCAGCAGCAAGACTAGCGGGGGGTTCCACGAGCAGTACTTC

v_gene: TRBV12-3/TRBV12-4
j_gene: TRBJ2-4
d_gene: -
abundance: many
CDR3aa: CASTVILGTTAKNIQYF
CDR3nt: TGTGCCAGCACTGTAATCTTGGGGACAACAGCCAAAAACATTCAGTACTTC

v_gene: TRBV11-2
j_gene: TRBJ2-1
d_gene: TRBD2
abundance: many
CDR3aa: CASSLALAARDEQFF
CDR3nt: TGTGCCAGCAGCTTAGCACTAGCGGCGCGGGATGAGCAGTTCTTC

v_gene: TRBV7-4
j_gene: TRBJ1-4
d_gene: -
abundance: -
CDR3aa: CASSLGGQTEKLFF
CDR3nt: TGTGCCAGCAGCTTAGGGGGACAAACCGAAAAACTGTTTTTT

v_gene: TRBV19
j_gene: TRBJ1-2
d_gene: -
abundance: once
CDR3aa: CASSIYHPPNYGYTF
CDR3nt: TGTGCTAGTAGTATCTATCATCCCCCTAACTATGGCTACACCTTC

v_gene: TRBV11-2
j_gene: TRBJ1-1
d_gene: -
abundance: -
CDR3aa: CASAGGAYTEAFF
CDR3nt: TGTGCCAGCGCAGGAGGGGCGTACACTGAAGCTTTCTTT

v_gene: TRBV6-5
j_gene: TRBJ1-1
d_gene: -
abundance: few
CDR3aa: CASTGFDREAFF
CDR3nt: TGTGCCAGCACCGGGTTCGACAGAGAAGCTTTCTTT

v_gene: TRBV5-1
j_gene: TRBJ2-5
d_gene: -
abundance: -
CDR3aa: CASSDGSFTQETQYF
CDR3nt: TGCGCCAGCAGCGACGGGTCCTTTACGCAAGAGACCCAGTACTTC

v_gene: TRBV12-3/TRBV12-4
j_gene: TRBJ2-5
d_gene: -
abundance: few
CDR3aa: CASRPPTWGETQYF
CDR3nt: TGTGCCAGCAGGCCCCCGACCTGGGGAGAGACCCAGTACTTC

v_gene: TRBV5-1
j_gene: TRBJ1-3
d_gene: -
abundance: few
CDR3aa: CASSLDTVTGNTIYF
CDR3nt: TGCGCCAGCAGCCTGGACACCGTCACTGGAAACACCATATATTTT

v_gene: TRBV7-2
j_gene: TRBJ1-6
d_gene: TRBD1
abundance: many
CDR3aa: CASSAVSWDRANSPLHF
CDR3nt: TGTGCCAGCAGCGCAGTAAGCTGGGACAGGGCTAATTCACCCCTCCACTTT

v_gene: TRBV14
j_gene: TRBJ1-2
d_gene: TRBD1
abundance: -
CDR3aa: CASSQGGTGNYGYTF
CDR3nt: TGTGCCAGCAGCCAAGGAGGGACAGGGAACTATGGCTACACCTTC

v_gene: TRBV9
j_gene: TRBJ1-2
d_gene: -
abundance: few
CDR3aa: CASSVEPASAQEYYGYTF
CDR3nt: TGTGCCAGCAGCGTAGAGCCCGCGTCAGCCCAGGAGTACTATGGCTACACCTTC

v_gene: TRBV12-3/TRBV12-4
j_gene: TRBJ2-1
d_gene: -
abundance: -
CDR3aa: CASRPESSYNEQFF
CDR3nt: TGTGCCAGCAGGCCGGAGAGCTCCTACAATGAGCAGTTCTTC

v_gene: TRBV27
j_gene: TRBJ2-2
d_gene: -
abundance: once
CDR3aa: CASSLSSSRGTTGELFF
CDR3nt: TGTGCCAGCAGTTTATCATCCTCAAGGGGGACCACCGGGGAGCTGTTTTTT

v_gene: TRBV7-9
j_gene: TRBJ1-1
d_gene: -
abundance: -
CDR3aa: CASSLTFGGGRNTEAFF
CDR3nt: TGTGCCAGCAGCTTAACGTTTGGAGGGGGAAGGAACACTGAAGCTTTCTTT

v_gene: TRBV6-2/TRBV6-3
j_gene: TRBJ2-1
d_gene: TRBD1
abundance: -
CDR3aa: CASSYFRDRVGNEQFF
CDR3nt: TGTGCCAGCAGTTACTTCCGGGACAGGGTGGGCAATGAGCAGTTCTTC

v_gene: TRBV6-1
j_gene: TRBJ1-2
d_gene: TRBD1
abundance: few
CDR3aa: CASSGQGQGARGYTF
CDR3nt: TGTGCCAGCAGTGGACAAGGCCAGGGGGCGCGGGGCTACACCTTC

v_gene: TRBV19
j_gene: TRBJ1-1
d_gene: -
abundance: -
CDR3aa: CASSIAETLNTEAFF
CDR3nt: TGTGCCAGTAGTATAGCGGAGACCCTGAACACTGAAGCTTTCTTT

v_gene: TRBV25-1
j_gene: TRBJ1-2
d_gene: -
abundance: once
CDR3aa: CANSELPNYGYTF
CDR3nt: TGTGCCAACAGTGAATTACCAAACTATGGCTACACCTTC

v_gene: TRBV7-6
j_gene: TRBJ2-2
d_gene: -
abundance: -
CDR3aa: CASSLARSTGTTGELFF
CDR3nt: TGTGCCAGCAGCTTAGCCCGTTCGACAGGTACCACCGGGGAGCTGTTTTTT

v_gene: TRBV28
j_gene: TRBJ1-2
d_gene: TRBD1
abundance: -
CDR3aa: CATRTGLNYGYTF
CDR3nt: TGTGCCACACGGACAGGGTTGAACTATGGCTACACCTTC

v_gene: TRBV7-9
j_gene: TRBJ1-1
d_gene: -
abundance: few
CDR3aa: CASSPPVRGNTEAFF
CDR3nt: TGTGCCAGCAGCCCCCCCGTGAGGGGGAACACTGAAGCTTTCTTT

v_gene: TRBV7-6
j_gene: TRBJ1-2
d_gene: -
abundance: few
CDR3aa: CASSPRESYGYTF
CDR3nt: TGTGCCAGCAGCCCCCGAGAAAGCTATGGCTACACCTTC

v_gene: TRBV14
j_gene: TRBJ1-1
d_gene: -
abundance: -
CDR3aa: CASSPFLRGILPLNTEAFF
CDR3nt: TGTGCCAGCAGCCCGTTCCTCAGGGGAATACTACCCTTGAACACTGAAGCTTTCTTT

v_gene: TRBV6-5
j_gene: TRBJ2-3
d_gene: TRBD2
abundance: -
CDR3aa: CASSPGLAGGPADTQYF
CDR3nt: TGTGCCAGCAGCCCGGGACTAGCGGGGGGGCCCGCGGATACGCAGTATTTT

v_gene: TRBV25-1
j_gene: TRBJ1-4
d_gene: -
abundance: -
CDR3aa: CASSESQGWEKLFF
CDR3nt: TGTGCCAGCAGTGAATCGCAGGGGTGGGAAAAACTGTTTTTT

v_gene: TRBV28
j_gene: TRBJ2-1
d_gene: TRBD1
abundance: -
CDR3aa: CASSPPSTGSEQFF
CDR3nt: TGTGCCAGCAGTCCCCCATCGACAGGGTCTGAGCAGTTCTTC

v_gene: TRBV4-1
j_gene: TRBJ2-3
d_gene: TRBD2
abundance: -
CDR3aa: CASSQTVLAGSTDTQYF
CDR3nt: TGCGCCAGCAGCCAGACGGTACTAGCGGGGAGCACAGATACGCAATATTTT

v_gene: TRBV6-1
j_gene: TRBJ2-3
d_gene: -
abundance: -
CDR3aa: CASSEFSYTQYF
CDR3nt: TGTGCCAGCAGTGAATTCTCCTATACGCAGTATTTT

v_gene: TRBV12-3/TRBV12-4
j_gene: TRBJ2-7
d_gene: TRBD1
abundance: many
CDR3aa: CASSPDDRAVEQYF
CDR3nt: TGTGCCAGCAGTCCCGACGACAGGGCCGTCGAGCAGTACTTC